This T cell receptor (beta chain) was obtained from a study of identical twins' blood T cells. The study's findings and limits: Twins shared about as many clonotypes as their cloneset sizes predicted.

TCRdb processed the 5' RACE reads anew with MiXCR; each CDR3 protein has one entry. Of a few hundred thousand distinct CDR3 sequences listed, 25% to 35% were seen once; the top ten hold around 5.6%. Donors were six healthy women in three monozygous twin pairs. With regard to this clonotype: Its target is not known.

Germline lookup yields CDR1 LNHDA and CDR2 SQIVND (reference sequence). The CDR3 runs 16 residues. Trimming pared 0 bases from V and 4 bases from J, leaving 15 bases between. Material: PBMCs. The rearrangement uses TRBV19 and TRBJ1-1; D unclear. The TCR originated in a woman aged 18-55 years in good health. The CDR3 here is CASSIDPAALGTEAFF. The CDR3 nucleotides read TGTGCCAGTAGTATAGATCCGGCGGCTCTGGGCACTGAAGCTTTCTTT.